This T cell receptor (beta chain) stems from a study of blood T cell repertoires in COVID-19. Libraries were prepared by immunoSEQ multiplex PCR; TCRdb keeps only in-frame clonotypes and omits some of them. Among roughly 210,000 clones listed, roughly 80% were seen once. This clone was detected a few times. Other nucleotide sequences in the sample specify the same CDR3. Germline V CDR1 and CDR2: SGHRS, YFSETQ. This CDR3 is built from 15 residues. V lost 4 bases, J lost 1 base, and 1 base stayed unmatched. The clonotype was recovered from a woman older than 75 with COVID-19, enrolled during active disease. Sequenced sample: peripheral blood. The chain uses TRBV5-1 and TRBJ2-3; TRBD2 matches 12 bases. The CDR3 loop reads CASSRLAGGTDTQYF. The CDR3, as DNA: TGCGCCAGCAGCAGACTAGCGGGGGGCACAGATACGCAGTATTTT.